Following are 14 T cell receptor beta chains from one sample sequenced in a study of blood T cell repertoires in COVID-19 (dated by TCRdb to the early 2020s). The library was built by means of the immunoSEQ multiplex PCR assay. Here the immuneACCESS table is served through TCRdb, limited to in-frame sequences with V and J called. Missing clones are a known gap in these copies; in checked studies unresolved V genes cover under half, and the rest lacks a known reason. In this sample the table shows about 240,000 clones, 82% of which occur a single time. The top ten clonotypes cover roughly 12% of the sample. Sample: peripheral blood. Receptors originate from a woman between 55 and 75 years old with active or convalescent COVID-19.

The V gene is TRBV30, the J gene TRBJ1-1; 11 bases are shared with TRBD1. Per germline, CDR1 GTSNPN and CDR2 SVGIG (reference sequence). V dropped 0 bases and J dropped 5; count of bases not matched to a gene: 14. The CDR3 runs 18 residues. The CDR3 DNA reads TGTGCCTGGAGTGTTCACCCGGGCCGGGACAGGGGGGGTACTGAAGCTTTCTTT. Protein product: CAWSVHPGRDRGGTEAFF.

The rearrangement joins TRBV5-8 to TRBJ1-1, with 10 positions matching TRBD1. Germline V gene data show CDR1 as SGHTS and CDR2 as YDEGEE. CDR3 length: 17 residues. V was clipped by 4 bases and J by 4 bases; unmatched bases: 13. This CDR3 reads CASSEQGQGIRSTEAFF. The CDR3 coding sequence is TGTGCCAGCAGCGAGCAGGGACAGGGGATACGTAGCACTGAAGCTTTCTTT.

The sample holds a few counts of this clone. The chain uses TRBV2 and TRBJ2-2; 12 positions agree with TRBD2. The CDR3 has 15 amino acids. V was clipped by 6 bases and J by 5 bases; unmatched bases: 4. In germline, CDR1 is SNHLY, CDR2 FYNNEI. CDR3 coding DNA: TGTGCCAGCAGAACTAGCGGGGGGAGAACCGGGGAGCTGTTTTTT. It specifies CASRTSGGRTGELFF.

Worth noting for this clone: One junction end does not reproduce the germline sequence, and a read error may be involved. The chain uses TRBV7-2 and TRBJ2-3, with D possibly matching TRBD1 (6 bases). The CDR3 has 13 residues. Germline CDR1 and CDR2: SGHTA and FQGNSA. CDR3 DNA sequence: TGTGCCAGCAGCAGACGGGACATTCGTGTGACGGATTTT. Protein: CASSRRDIRVTDF.

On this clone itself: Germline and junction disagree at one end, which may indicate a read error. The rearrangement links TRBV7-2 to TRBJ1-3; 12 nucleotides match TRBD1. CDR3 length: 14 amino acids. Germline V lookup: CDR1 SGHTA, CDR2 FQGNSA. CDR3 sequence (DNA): TGTGCCAGCAGCTCCGGGACAGGGGGCGCAGATTTGGTCTTT. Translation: CASSSGTGGADLVF.

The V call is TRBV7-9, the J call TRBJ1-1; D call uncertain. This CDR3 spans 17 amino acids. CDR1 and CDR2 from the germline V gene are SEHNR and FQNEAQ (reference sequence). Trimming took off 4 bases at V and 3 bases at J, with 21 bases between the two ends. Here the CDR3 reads CASSSVRDYKSDTEAFF. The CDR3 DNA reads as TGTGCCAGCAGCTCGGTCCGGGATTACAAATCGGACACTGAAGCTTTCTTT.

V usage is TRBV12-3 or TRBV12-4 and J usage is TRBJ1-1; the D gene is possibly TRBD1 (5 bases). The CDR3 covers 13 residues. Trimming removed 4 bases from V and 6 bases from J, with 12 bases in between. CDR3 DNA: TGTGCCAGCAGTTACGGCAGGGTCCCTGAAGCTTTCTTT. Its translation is CASSYGRVPEAFF.

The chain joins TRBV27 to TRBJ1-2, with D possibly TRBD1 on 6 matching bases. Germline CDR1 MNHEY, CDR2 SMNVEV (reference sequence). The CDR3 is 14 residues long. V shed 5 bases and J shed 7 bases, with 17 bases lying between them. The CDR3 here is CASSPSGGRSGYTF. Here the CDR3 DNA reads TGTGCCAGCAGTCCCTCGGGGGGGCGCTCTGGCTACACCTTC.

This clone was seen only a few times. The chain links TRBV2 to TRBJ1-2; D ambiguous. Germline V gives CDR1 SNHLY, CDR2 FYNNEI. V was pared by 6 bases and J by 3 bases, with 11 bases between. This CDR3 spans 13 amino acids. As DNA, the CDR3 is TGTGCCAGCAGCGCCCCGGGAGACTATGGCTACACCTTC. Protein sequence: CASSAPGDYGYTF.

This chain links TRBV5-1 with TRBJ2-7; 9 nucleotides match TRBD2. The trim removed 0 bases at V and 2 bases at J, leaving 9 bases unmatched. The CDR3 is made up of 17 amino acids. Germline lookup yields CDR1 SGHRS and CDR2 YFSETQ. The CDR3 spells CASSLGVLAGPAYEQYF. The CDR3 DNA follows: TGCGCCAGCAGCTTGGGGGTTCTAGCGGGGCCTGCCTACGAGCAGTACTTC.

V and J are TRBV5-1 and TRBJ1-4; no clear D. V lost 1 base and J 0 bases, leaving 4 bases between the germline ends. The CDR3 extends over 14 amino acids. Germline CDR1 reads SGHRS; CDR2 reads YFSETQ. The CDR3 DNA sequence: TGCGCCAGCAGCTTGTCAACAACTAATGAAAAACTGTTTTTT. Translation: CASSLSTTNEKLFF.

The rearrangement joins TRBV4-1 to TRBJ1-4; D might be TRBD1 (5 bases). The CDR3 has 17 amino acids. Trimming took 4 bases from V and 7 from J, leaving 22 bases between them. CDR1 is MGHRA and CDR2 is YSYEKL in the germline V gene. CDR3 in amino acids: CASSLSVIGQGREKLFF. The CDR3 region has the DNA TGCGCCAGCAGCCTTTCGGTTATCGGGCAGGGCCGTGAAAAACTGTTTTTT.

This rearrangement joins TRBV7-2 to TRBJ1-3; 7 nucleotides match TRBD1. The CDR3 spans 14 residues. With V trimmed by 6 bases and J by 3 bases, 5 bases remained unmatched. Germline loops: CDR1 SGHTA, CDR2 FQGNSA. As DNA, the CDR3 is TGTGCCAGCAGGATACAGGGGAGTGGAAACACCATATATTTT. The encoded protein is CASRIQGSGNTIYF. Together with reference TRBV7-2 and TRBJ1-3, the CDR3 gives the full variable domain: GAGVSQSPSNKVTEKGKDVELRCDPISGHTALYWYRQSLGQGLEFLIYFQGNSAPDKSGLPSDRFSAERTGGSVSTLTIQRTQQEDSAVYLCASRIQGSGNTIYFGEGSWLTVV.

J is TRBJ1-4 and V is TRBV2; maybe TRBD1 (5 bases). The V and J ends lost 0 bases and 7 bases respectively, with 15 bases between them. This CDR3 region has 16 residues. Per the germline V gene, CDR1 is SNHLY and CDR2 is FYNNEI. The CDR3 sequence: CASSEARTWGSEKLFF. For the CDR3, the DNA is TGTGCCAGCAGTGAAGCGCGGACGTGGGGCAGTGAAAAACTGTTTTTT.